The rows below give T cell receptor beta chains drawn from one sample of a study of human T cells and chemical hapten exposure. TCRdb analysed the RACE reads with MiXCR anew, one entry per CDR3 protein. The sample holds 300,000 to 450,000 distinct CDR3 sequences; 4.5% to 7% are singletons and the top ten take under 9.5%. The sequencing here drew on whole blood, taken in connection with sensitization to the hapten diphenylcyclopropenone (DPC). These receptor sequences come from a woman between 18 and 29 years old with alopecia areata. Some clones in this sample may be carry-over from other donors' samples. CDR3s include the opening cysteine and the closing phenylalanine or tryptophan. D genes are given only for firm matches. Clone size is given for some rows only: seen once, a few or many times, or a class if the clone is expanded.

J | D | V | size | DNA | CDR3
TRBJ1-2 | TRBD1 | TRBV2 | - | TGTGCCAGCAGTCCTTGGACAGGAGGCTACACCTTC | CASSPWTGGYTF
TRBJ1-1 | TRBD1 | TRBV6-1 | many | TGTGCCAGCAGTAAACACACAGGGGAGGCCACTGAAGCTTTCTTT | CASSKHTGEATEAFF
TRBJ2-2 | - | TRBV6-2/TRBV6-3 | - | TGTGCCAGCAGTTACGACGACGCGAACACCGGGGAGCTGTTTTTT | CASSYDDANTGELFF
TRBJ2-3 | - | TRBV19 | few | TGTGCCAGTAGGCGAACCTCGACGGGAGATACGCAGTATTTT | CASRRTSTGDTQYF
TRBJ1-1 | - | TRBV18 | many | TGTGCCAGCTCACTCCGAACTTTGAACACTGAAGCTTTCTTT | CASSLRTLNTEAFF
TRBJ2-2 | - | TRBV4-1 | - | TGCGCCAGCAGCCCATCCTTCGCGGGGAAGAACACCGGGGAGCTGTTTTTT | CASSPSFAGKNTGELFF
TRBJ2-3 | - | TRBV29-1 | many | TGCAGCGTTTCGGACGGGCGTGGAGGTACGCAGTATTTT | CSVSDGRGGTQYF
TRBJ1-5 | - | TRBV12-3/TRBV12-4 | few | TGTGCCAGCGGTGGGGGGGGCAATCAGCCCCAGCATTTT | CASGGGGNQPQHF
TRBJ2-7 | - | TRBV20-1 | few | TGCAGTGCTAGAGATCCCGGGACGGGGGACGAGCAGTACTTC | CSARDPGTGDEQYF
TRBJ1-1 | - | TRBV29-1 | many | TGCAGCGTTGAAAGGGCAGGGGTGGACACTGAAGCTTTCTTT | CSVERAGVDTEAFF
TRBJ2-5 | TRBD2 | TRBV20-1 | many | TGCAGTGTCCAAGCGGGGGGGCCGGAGACCCAGTACTTC | CSVQAGGPETQYF
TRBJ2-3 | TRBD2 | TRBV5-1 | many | TGCGCCAGCAGCCAACGGACTAGCGAGAGCACAGATACGCAGTATTTT | CASSQRTSESTDTQYF
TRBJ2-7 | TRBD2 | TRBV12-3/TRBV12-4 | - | TGTGCCAGCAGTTTTCGGGGACTAGGAGAGCAGTACTTC | CASSFRGLGEQYF
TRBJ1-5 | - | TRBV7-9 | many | TGTGCCAGCAGCTTAGGGTCTGGGGTCAATCAGCCCCAGCATTTT | CASSLGSGVNQPQHF
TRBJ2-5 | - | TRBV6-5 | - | TGTGCCAGCAGTTATCAAACTCAAGAGACCCAGTACTTC | CASSYQTQETQYF
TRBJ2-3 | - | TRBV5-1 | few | TGCGCCAGCAGCTTGGACGAAGATACGCAGTATTTT | CASSLDEDTQYF
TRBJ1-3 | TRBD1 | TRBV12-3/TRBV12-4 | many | TGTGCCAGCACCAGGGACAGGGGAAACACCATATATTTT | CASTRDRGNTIYF
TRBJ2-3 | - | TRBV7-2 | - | TGTGCCAGCAGCTTACAGCCAGGAGGCACAGATACGCAGTATTTT | CASSLQPGGTDTQYF
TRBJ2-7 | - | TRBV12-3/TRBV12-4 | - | TGTGCCAGCAGTTTCCAGGGCGGGGACGAGCAGTACTTC | CASSFQGGDEQYF
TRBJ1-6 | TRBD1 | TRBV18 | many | TGTGCCAGCGCTCCCCGACAGGGGTTAGGTTCACCCCTCCACTTT | CASAPRQGLGSPLHF
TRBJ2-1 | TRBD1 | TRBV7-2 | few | TGTGCCAGCAGCTTAGGGAGGAGAGGGGGCCCCATGGATGAGCAGTTCTTC | CASSLGRRGGPMDEQFF
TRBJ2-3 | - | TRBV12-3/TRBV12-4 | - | TGTGCCAGCAGTTTAGCGGTCAGACCAGATACGCAGTATTTT | CASSLAVRPDTQYF
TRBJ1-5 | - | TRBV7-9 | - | TGTGCCAGCAGCCTGGGACATAATAGCAATCAGCCCCAGCATTTT | CASSLGHNSNQPQHF
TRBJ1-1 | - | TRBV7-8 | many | TGTGCCAGCAGCTTGGGTTCGCACACTGAAGCTTTCTTT | CASSLGSHTEAFF
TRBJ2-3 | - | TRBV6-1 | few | TGTGCCAGCAGGGGGCTGGGCGGGGCATTTTCTAGCACAGATACGCAGTATTTT | CASRGLGGAFSSTDTQYF
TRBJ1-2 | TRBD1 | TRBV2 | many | TGTGCCAGCAGTGAAGTGGGACAGGTCTATGGCTACACCTTC | CASSEVGQVYGYTF
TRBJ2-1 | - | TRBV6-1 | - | TGTGCCAGCAGTGCCTACAATGAGCAGTTCTTC | CASSAYNEQFF
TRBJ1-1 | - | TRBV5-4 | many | TGTGCCAGCAGCCCCGGCCCAATGAACACTGAAGCTTTCTTT | CASSPGPMNTEAFF
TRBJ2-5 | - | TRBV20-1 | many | TGCAGTGCTAGAGGATTGGGGAGCCAAGAGACCCAGTACTTC | CSARGLGSQETQYF
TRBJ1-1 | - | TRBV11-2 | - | TGTGCCAGCAGCGGAAATCGGAACACTGAAGCTTTCTTT | CASSGNRNTEAFF
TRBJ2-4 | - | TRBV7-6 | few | TGTGCCAGCAGCCCTAAGGCGCCGCCGACTCACGGCAAAAACATTCAGTACTTC | CASSPKAPPTHGKNIQYF
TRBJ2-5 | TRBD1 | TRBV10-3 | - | TGTGCCATCAGTCCGGGACAGGGGGGACAAGAGACCCAGTACTTC | CAISPGQGGQETQYF
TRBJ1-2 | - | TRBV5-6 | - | TGTGCCAGCAGCTTAGGTGGTCAGCCGATCTATGGCTACACCTTC | CASSLGGQPIYGYTF
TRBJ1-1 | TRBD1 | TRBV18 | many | TGTGCCAGCTCACCGGGGACAGGGGGAAAAACTGAAGCTTTCTTT | CASSPGTGGKTEAFF
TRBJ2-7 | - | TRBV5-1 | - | TGCGCCAGCAGCTTGCAGGACGGGTCCTACGAGCAGTACTTC | CASSLQDGSYEQYF
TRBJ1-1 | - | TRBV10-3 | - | TGTGCCATCAGTGACGATGGGGTAACTGAAGCTTTCTTT | CAISDDGVTEAFF
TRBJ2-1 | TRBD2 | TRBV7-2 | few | TGTGCCAGCAGCTTAGCCGGGACTAGCGATACAAAGCAGTTCTTC | CASSLAGTSDTKQFF
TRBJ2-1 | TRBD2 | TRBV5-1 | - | TGCGCCAGCAGGTTTAGCGGGGGGCGCTCCTACAATGAGCAGTTCTTC | CASRFSGGRSYNEQFF
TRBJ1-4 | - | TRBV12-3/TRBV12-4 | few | TGTGCCAGCAGTTTTCAGGAGTATAATGAAAAACTGTTTTTT | CASSFQEYNEKLFF
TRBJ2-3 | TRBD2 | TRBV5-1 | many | TGCGCCAGCAGCTTCCCTAGCGGAAGCACAGATACGCAGTATTTT | CASSFPSGSTDTQYF
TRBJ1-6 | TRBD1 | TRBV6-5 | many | TGTGCCAGCAGTTACGCAGGGACAGTCGGGTCACCCCTCCACTTT | CASSYAGTVGSPLHF
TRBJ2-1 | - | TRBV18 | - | TGTGCCAGCTCACCAGGGATGGAGCTAGCTGAGCAGTTCTTC | CASSPGMELAEQFF
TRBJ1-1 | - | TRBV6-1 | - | TGTGCCAGCAGAGAACCAAGGAACACTGAAGCTTTCTTT | CASREPRNTEAFF
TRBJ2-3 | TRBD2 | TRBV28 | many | TGTGCCAGCAGGGGGGGGGCAGATACGCAGTATTTT | CASRGGADTQYF
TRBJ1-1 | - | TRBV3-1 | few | TGTGCCAGCAGCCGGTCGAACACTGAAGCTTTCTTT | CASSRSNTEAFF
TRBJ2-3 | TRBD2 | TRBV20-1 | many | TGCAGTGCTAGGTCTTTGGACCCCCTCCCAGGGCGGGGGGCCACAGATACGCAGTATTTT | CSARSLDPLPGRGATDTQYF
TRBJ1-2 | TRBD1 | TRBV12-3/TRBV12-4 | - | TGTGCCAGCAGACCCAGCTCCGGGACAGACTATGGCTACACCTTC | CASRPSSGTDYGYTF
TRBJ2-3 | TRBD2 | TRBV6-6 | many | TGTGCCACCTCCGCGGGGGTCACAGATACGCAGTATTTT | CATSAGVTDTQYF
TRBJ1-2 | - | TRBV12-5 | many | TGTGCTAGTGGTTTGATCAAGGGAACCTATGGCTACACCTTC | CASGLIKGTYGYTF